Described below is a single T cell receptor (beta chain) sequence and its context. This clonotype turned up a few times. The antigen it binds to is not known. The sample holds no much larger clone one base away, and base qualities are not on file. This sample was included in a study of identical twins (dated by TCRdb to 2016 to 2017). The study in broad terms: To test whether fetal clonotypes persist, this study deep-sequenced TCR alpha and beta repertoires from monozygotic twins, from unrelated adults of various ages, and from cord blood. To rule out contamination, replicate twin experiments were performed at different times with different library preparation protocols.

The method behind the library was 5' RACE. Instrument on record: Illumina HiSeq 2000. A universal primer binding site was introduced by template switching, and a unique molecular identifier was present in the final cDNA, enabling accurate counting of TCR cDNA molecules. Specific primers in the conserved constant-segment region were used to synthesize first-strand cDNA for the TCR alpha and beta chains. Each cDNA library was double barcoded, with a SMART-Mk sample barcode plus Illumina barcodes, to control for contamination. Two successive PCR steps introduced TruSeq adapter sequences along with Illumina sample barcodes. The TCR alpha and beta cDNA libraries were sequenced on the Illumina HiSeq platform using custom primers. As for the authors' bioinformatics: Unique molecular identifiers were extracted from raw reads with MiGEC, and CDR3 positions were determined with MiXCR. For each individual, recombination models were inferred using an EM algorithm with the repgenHMM and IGoR tools. Shared clonotypes were analyzed with the tcR package in R, and sharing was normalized by the product of cloneset sizes. To study raw recombination without the effects of thymic and clonal selection, out-of-frame nonproductive sequences were analyzed. The public reads were reanalyzed by TCRdb: fastp trimming at Q25, MiXCR alignment, in-frame beta chains only. Each record represents a unique CDR3 protein, reported with the most common genes and DNA among its rows. TCRdb, not the authors, supplied the V and J calls. The sample records about 700,000 distinct CDR3 sequences, roughly 6% of which are singletons. The ten largest clones capture under 2% of the sample.

Every donor in the study was a healthy Caucasian. The study also sequenced three unrelated non-twin adults: a male aged 18 to 30, a male aged 50 to 60 and a female aged 50 to 60. Miltenyi CD45RO+ enrichment and human naive T-cell isolation kits were used to isolate memory (CD45RO+) and naive T cells from PBMC. Beyond this particular receptor, the publication reports: The excess sharing between twins in beta out-of-frame sequences was weaker because fewer shared sequences reduced the signal-to-noise ratio. Fewer insertions were carried by abundant cord blood beta clonotypes; a weaker similar trend was observed in young adult naive repertoires, while no such trend was observed in memory repertoires. Compared with coincidental sharing between unrelated individuals, out-of-frame TCR alpha sequences shared between twins had an excess of sequences with low generation probability. Because the same donors could not be followed over many years, the conclusions depended on cross-sectional statistical analysis. Recombination models systematically underestimated out-of-frame TCR alpha sharing in monozygotic twins but agreed with sharing between unrelated individuals. Zero-insertion analyses could be partly confounded by invariant T cells such as MAIT and iNKT, although diverse VJ usage argued against such confounding for most clonotypes.

The CDR1 and CDR2 encoded by the germline V gene are SGHTA and FQGNSA. V loses 2 bases, J loses 0 bases, and the germline ends lie 8 bases apart. The CDR3, from cysteine to phenylalanine, totals 16 residues. This entry keeps only the CDR3 DNA: 48 bases, framed from base 1. Source material: naive T cells sorted from blood. Reading the label with the study, this specimen's cell subset or site is: cells isolated with a human naive T-cell isolation kit. The chain links TRBV7-2 with TRBJ2-6; the D gene is not confidently resolved. The origin of this receptor is a man between 18 and 29 years old in good health. The DNA is as follows: TGTGCCAGCAGCTTATTCATAGGCTCTGGGGCCAACGTCCTGACTTTC. Protein translation: CASSLFIGSGANVLTF.